This section outlines one TCR beta chain sequence together with its context. V shed 5 bases, J shed 2 bases, and the junction held 8 bases outside the gene matches. The CDR3 spans 16 residues. Germline CDR1 reads SGHVS; CDR2 reads FNYEAQ. This record belongs to a study of blood T cell repertoires in COVID-19. Study details: Acute and convalescent COVID-19 specimens originated in the United States, Italy and Spain. PBMCs, B-cell-depleted T cells, or T cells were the source of the cDNA or gDNA that made up the material.

Per the authors' pipeline: Reference gene primer amplification in the assay estimated nucleated cell counts. Only in-frame clones appear in the TCRdb table, and some are missing; sequencing was by immunoSEQ multiplex PCR. From that table come the V and J calls and clone size; the DNA was used to work out D and trimming. The sample has roughly 70,000 clones; about four fifths are singletons. The chain carries TRBV7-6 and TRBJ2-1; 8 bases agree with TRBD2. The sample taken for sequencing was peripheral blood. The source is a woman aged 55-69 years with acute or convalescent COVID-19. CDR3 nucleotides: TGTGCCAGCAGCCTAGAACTAGCGGCGGCCTACAATGAGCAGTTCTTC. Protein product: CASSLELAAAYNEQFF.